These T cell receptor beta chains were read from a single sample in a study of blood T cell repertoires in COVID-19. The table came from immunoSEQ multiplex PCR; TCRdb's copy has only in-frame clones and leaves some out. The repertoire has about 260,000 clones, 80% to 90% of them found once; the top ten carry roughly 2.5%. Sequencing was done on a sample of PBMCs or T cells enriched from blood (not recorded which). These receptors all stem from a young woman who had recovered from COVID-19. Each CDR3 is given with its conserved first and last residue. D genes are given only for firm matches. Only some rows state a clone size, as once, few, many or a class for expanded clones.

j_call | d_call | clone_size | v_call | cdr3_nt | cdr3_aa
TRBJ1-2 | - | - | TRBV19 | TGTGCCAGTACAAGCCTGACATATGGCTACACCTTC | CASTSLTYGYTF
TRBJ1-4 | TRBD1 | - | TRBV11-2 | TGTGCCAGCAGCTCTGTGACAGGGGGCGCCCAAGACGAAAAACTGTTTTTT | CASSSVTGGAQDEKLFF
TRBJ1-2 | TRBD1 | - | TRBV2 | TGTGCCAGCAGGTTCCGGGACAGGGGACTCTATGGCTACACCTTC | CASRFRDRGLYGYTF
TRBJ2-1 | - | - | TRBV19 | TGTGCCAGTAGTATAGACAGGACTCCCTACAATGAGCAGTTCTTC | CASSIDRTPYNEQFF
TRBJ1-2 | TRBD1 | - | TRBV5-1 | TGCGCCAGCAGCTTGGACAGGGGGTCTAACTATGGCTACACCTTC | CASSLDRGSNYGYTF
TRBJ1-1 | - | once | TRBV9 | TGTGCCAGCAGCGTAGAGGCCCGTGGAGACACTGAAGCTTTCTTT | CASSVEARGDTEAFF
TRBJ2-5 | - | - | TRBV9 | TGTGCCAGCAGCGTATGGGTGGGCGAGACCCAGTACTTC | CASSVWVGETQYF
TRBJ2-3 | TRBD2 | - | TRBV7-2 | TGTGCCACCCCAGAAGCGGGGGCATGGACAGATACGCAGTATTTT | CATPEAGAWTDTQYF
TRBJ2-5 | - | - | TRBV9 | TGTGCCAGCAGCGTAGCGGCGGGTTCAGAGACCCAGTACTTC | CASSVAAGSETQYF
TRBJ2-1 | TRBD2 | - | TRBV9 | TGTGCCAGCAGCTCCTCGGGGGGACCCAATGAGCAGTTCTTC | CASSSSGGPNEQFF
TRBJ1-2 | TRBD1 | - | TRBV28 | TGTGCCAGCAGTTTGGGACAGGGGATCGATGGCTACACCTTC | CASSLGQGIDGYTF
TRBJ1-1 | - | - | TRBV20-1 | TGCAGTGCTAGTCGTTGGCCGGTTGAGGCTGAAGCTTTCTTT | CSASRWPVEAEAFF
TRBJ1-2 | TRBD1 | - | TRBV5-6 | TGTGCCAGCAGCCCAGCAGGGGGCATTTATGGCTACACCTTC | CASSPAGGIYGYTF
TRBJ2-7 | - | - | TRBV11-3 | TGTGCCAGCAGCTTGGGGGGGGCCTCCTACGAGCAGTACTTC | CASSLGGASYEQYF
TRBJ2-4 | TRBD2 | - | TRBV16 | TGTGCCAGCAGCCCGCGACTAGCGGGGGATAACATTCAGTACTTC | CASSPRLAGDNIQYF
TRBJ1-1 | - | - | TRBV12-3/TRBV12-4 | TGTGCCAGCAGTTTAGATGGGGAGGCTGAAGCTTTCTTT | CASSLDGEAEAFF
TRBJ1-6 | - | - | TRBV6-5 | TGTGCCAGCATTGGGGCAGTCTATAATTCACCCCTCCACTTT | CASIGAVYNSPLHF
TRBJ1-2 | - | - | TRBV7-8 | TGTGCCAGCAGCTTCGTCGTCGGGGGCTACACCTTC | CASSFVVGGYTF
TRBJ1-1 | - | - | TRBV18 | TGTGCCAGCTCACCACTTTTCCAGAACACTGAAGCTTTCTTT | CASSPLFQNTEAFF
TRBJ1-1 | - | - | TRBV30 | TGTGCCTGGAGGAGGCTGGTGGGGAACACTGAAGCTTTCTTT | CAWRRLVGNTEAFF
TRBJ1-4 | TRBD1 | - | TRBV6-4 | TGTGCCAGCCGGGACAGGGAAAAACTGTTTTTT | CASRDREKLFF
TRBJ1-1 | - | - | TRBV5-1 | TGCGCCAGCAGCTTGGACAGGTCGTGGGACACTGAAGCTTTCTTT | CASSLDRSWDTEAFF
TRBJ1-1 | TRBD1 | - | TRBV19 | TGTGCCAGTTACGACGGGGGACGGAGGGGGCTTAACACTGAAGCTTTCTTT | CASYDGGRRGLNTEAFF
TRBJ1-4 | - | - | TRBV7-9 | TGTGCCAGCAGCTTACAGGGTGAAAAACTGTTTTTT | CASSLQGEKLFF
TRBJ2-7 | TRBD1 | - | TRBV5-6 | TGTGCCAGCAGCTTGGCCCGGACAGGGACCTACGAGCAGTACTTC | CASSLARTGTYEQYF
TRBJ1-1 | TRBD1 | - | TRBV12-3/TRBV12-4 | TGTGCCAGCCACAGGGGTTACACTGAAGCTTTCTTT | CASHRGYTEAFF
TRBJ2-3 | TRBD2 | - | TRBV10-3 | TGTGCCATCAGTGAGCTAGCGGGTTATCCAGATACGCAGTATTTT | CAISELAGYPDTQYF
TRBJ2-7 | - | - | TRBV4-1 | TGCGCCAGCAGCCAACCCGGCAGGGCAGACTCCTACGAGCAGTACTTC | CASSQPGRADSYEQYF
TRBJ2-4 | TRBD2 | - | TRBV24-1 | TGTGCCACCAGTGATGGGGGGGTTCAAAACATTCAGTACTTC | CATSDGGVQNIQYF
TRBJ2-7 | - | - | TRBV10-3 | TGTGCCATCAGTGATGGGGCCGTCAGCTCCTACGAGCAGTACTTC | CAISDGAVSSYEQYF
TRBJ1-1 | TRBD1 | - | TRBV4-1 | TGCGCCAGCAGCCGTGGGACAGATATGAACACTGAAGCTTTCTTT | CASSRGTDMNTEAFF
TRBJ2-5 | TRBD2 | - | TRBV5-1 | TGCGCCAGCAGCTTGGCTAAGCGGGGAGAGACCCAGTACTTC | CASSLAKRGETQYF
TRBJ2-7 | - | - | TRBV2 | TGTGCCAGCAGGGCGGCCCCCGGCGAGCAGTACTTC | CASRAAPGEQYF
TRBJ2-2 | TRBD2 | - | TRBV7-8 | TGTGCCAGCAGCCCCCGCGGGGGGGCCTCAGGCACCGGGGAGCTGTTTTTT | CASSPRGGASGTGELFF
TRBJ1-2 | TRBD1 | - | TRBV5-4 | TGTGCCAGCAGCTTGCGGGACAGATCTAACTATGGCTACACCTTC | CASSLRDRSNYGYTF
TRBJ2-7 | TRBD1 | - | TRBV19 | TGTGCCAGTAGTAGCCCCCGGGACAGCGCTTCAGGTGACGAGCAGTACTTC | CASSSPRDSASGDEQYF
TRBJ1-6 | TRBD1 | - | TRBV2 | TGTGCCAGCACTGGACAGGGGAGCTCCTATAATTCACCCCTCCACTTT | CASTGQGSSYNSPLHF
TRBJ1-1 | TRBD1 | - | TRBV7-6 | TGTGCCAGCAGAGAGGGGGCCTTAACTGAAGCTTTCTTT | CASREGALTEAFF
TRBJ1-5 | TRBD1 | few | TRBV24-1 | TGTGCCACCAGGTTTACAGGGGATAGCAATCAGCCCCAGCATTTT | CATRFTGDSNQPQHF
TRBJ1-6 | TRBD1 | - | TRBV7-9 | TGTGCCAGCAATAACACAGGGGGGGCAAATTCACCCCTCCACTTT | CASNNTGGANSPLHF
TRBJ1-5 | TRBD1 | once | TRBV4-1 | TGCGCCAGCAGCCAAGTAACAGGGGATCAGCCCCAGCATTTT | CASSQVTGDQPQHF
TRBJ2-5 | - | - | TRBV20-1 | TGCAGTGCTAGAGTCGGGGAGACCCAGTACTTC | CSARVGETQYF